A selection of T cell receptor beta chains follows, all from one sample in a study of T cell responses to AZD1222 COVID-19 vaccine. Sequencing was performed with immunoSEQ multiplex PCR; in TCRdb, only in-frame clones are kept and a portion is missing. Seen here are 120,000 to 150,000 clones, 75% to 90% observed once, and the top ten hold 1.5% to 2%. The sample consisted of peripheral blood, taken 28 days after the second AZD1222 dose. These receptors originate from an adult who received the AZD1222 COVID-19 vaccine. Each CDR3 is given with its conserved first and last residue. D genes are given only for firm matches. Clone size is not always given. Where it is, it says once, few, many or a class for expanded clones.

>TRBD1|15|TRBV29-1|TRBJ2-1|.
TGCAGCGTTGCTGGGACAGGGGGCGCGGGGAATGAGCAGTTCTTC
CSVAGTGGAGNEQFF
>.|13|TRBV25-1|TRBJ1-6|.
TGTGCCAGCAGTGAGTCAAGAAATTCACCCCTCCACTTT
CASSESRNSPLHF
>TRBD2|13|TRBV28|TRBJ2-3|.
TGTGCCAGCATTAGCGGGGGCACAGATACGCAGTATTTT
CASISGGTDTQYF
>.|14|TRBV18|TRBJ2-7|few
TGTGCCAGCACTAACAGGGCTCCCTCGTACGAGCAGTACTTC
CASTNRAPSYEQYF
>.|15|TRBV5-8|TRBJ2-3|once
TGTGCCAGCAGCTTGAAACTGACTAGCACAGATACGCAGTATTTT
CASSLKLTSTDTQYF
>.|15|TRBV10-1|TRBJ2-7|.
TGCGCCAGCAGCTACCGACAAGAGGGGACGGGTGAGCAGTACTTC
CASSYRQEGTGEQYF
>TRBD1|14|TRBV7-9|TRBJ1-5|.
TGTGCCAGCAGCTTTGACAGGGGTAATCAGCCCCAGCATTTT
CASSFDRGNQPQHF
>TRBD1|16|TRBV3-1/TRBV3-2|TRBJ1-2|few
TGTGCCAGCAGCCTAAGTAAATTAGGGACAGGGAAGGGCTACACCTTC
CASSLSKLGTGKGYTF
>TRBD1|16|TRBV2|TRBJ2-3|.
TGTGCCAGCAGCAGCGGACAGGGGGCGTTCACAGATACGCAGTATTTT
CASSSGQGAFTDTQYF
>.|12|TRBV7-8|TRBJ1-4|.
TGTGCCAGCAGCCCAACTAATGAAAAACTGTTTTTT
CASSPTNEKLFF
>.|14|TRBV28|TRBJ1-6|.
TGTGCCAGCAGTTTAACGCGCTATAATTCACCCCTCCACTTT
CASSLTRYNSPLHF
>TRBD1|14|TRBV28|TRBJ1-1|.
TGTGCCAGCAAAACAGGGGGCACGAACACTGAAGCTTTCTTT
CASKTGGTNTEAFF
>.|14|TRBV28|TRBJ1-6|.
TGTGCCAGCAGTTTTACAGTCTATAATTCACCCCTCCACTTT
CASSFTVYNSPLHF
>.|12|TRBV28|TRBJ1-1|.
TGTGCCAGCAAAGAGGGGCTAAAGGGAGCTTTCTTT
CASKEGLKGAFF
>.|15|TRBV30|TRBJ1-4|.
TGTGCCTGGAGTGTCGGGGGGGCCGCTAATGAAAAACTGTTTTTT
CAWSVGGAANEKLFF
>.|12|TRBV28|TRBJ1-1|.
TGTGCCAGCAGTGATCGGGGCCTTGAAGCTTTCTTT
CASSDRGLEAFF
>TRBD1|14|TRBV5-1|TRBJ1-1|.
TGCGCCAGCAGCCAGACAGGGATGAACACTGAAGCTTTCTTT
CASSQTGMNTEAFF
>.|17|TRBV11-3|TRBJ2-1|.
TGTGCCAGCAGCTTAGATGGCGCGGGGCGTTCCTACAATGAGCAGTTCTTC
CASSLDGAGRSYNEQFF
>TRBD1|16|TRBV5-6|TRBJ1-5|.
TGTGCCAGCAGCTCCGCGACAGGGTGGGACAATCAGCCCCAGCATTTT
CASSSATGWDNQPQHF
>TRBD1|15|TRBV7-3|TRBJ2-3|.
TGTGCCAGCAGTACGGGACAGGGGGTCGGGGATACGCAGTATTTT
CASSTGQGVGDTQYF
>TRBD1|14|TRBV6-5|TRBJ1-1|.
TGTGCCAGCAACGAGGACAGGGTTAACACTGAAGCTTTCTTT
CASNEDRVNTEAFF
>.|11|TRBV20-1|TRBJ2-1|.
TGCAGTGCTAGGGGGTACAATGAGCAGTTCTTC
CSARGYNEQFF
>.|15|TRBV6-2/TRBV6-3|TRBJ2-7|.
TGTGCCAGCAGTTACCGTAGGACCGCCTCCAACGAGCAGTACTTC
CASSYRRTASNEQYF
>.|15|TRBV30|TRBJ1-4|.
TGTGCCTGGAGTGATTTAGGCCGCGAGGGTGAAAAACTGTTTTTT
CAWSDLGREGEKLFF